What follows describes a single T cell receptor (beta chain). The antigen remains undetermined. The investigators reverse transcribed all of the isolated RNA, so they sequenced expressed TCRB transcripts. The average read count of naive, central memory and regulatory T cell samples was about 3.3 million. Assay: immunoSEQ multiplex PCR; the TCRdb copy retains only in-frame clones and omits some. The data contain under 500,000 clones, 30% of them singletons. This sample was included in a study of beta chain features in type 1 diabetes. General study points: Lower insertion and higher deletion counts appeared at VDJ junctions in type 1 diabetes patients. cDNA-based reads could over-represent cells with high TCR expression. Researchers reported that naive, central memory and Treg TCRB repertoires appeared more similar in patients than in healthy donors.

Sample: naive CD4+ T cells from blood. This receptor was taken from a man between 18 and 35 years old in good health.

The CDR3 DNA reads TGTGCCAGCAGCTCGAGACAGGGAACTAATGAAAAACTGTTTTTT. Its translation: CASSSRQGTNEKLFF. The chain recombines TRBV7-8 with TRBJ1-4; 7 bases map to TRBD1. Germline V gives CDR1 SGHVS, CDR2 FQNEAQ. CDR3 length equals 15 residues. The J segment lost 1 base and the V segment lost 4 bases, leaving 3 bases of the junction unmatched.